This passage covers 32 T cell receptor beta chains from one sample sequenced in a study of T cell responses to AZD1222 COVID-19 vaccine. The table came from immunoSEQ multiplex PCR; TCRdb's copy has only in-frame clones and leaves some out. The data hold about 140,000 clones, with around 93% observed a single time. The sequenced sample was peripheral blood, obtained 28 days after the second AZD1222 dose. These receptor sequences come from an adult who received the AZD1222 COVID-19 vaccine.

CDR3 nucleotide sequence: TGTGCCAGTAGTATAGCAGGGGGCAGCGAGACCCAGTACTTC. Protein sequence: CASSIAGGSETQYF. The chain couples TRBV19 to TRBJ2-5; 8 bases agree with TRBD1. This CDR3 spans 14 amino acids. V lost 1 base and J lost 5; bases outside the gene matches: 3. The germline V gene encodes CDR1 LNHDA and CDR2 SQIVND (reference sequence).

This sequence joins TRBV10-3 and TRBJ2-4; 7 bases map to TRBD2. The CDR3 totals 16 residues. V gave up 3 bases and J gave up 0 bases; unmatched junction bases: 5. Germline CDR1 reads ENHRY; CDR2 reads SYGVKD. Written as DNA, the CDR3 is TGTGCCATCAGTGATTTGGAGCGGGAAGCCAAAAACATTCAGTACTTC. It encodes CAISDLEREAKNIQYF.

The chain has TRBV5-1 and TRBJ1-1, with D possibly being TRBD1 (5 bases). The CDR3 loop spans 17 amino acids. Trimming shortened V by 4 bases and J by 2 bases, and 21 bases separated the two germline ends. Germline CDR1 SGHRS, CDR2 YFSETQ. The DNA for the CDR3 is TGCGCCAGCAGCGCCCAACCGCAGCACGGGGCTAACACTGAAGCTTTCTTT. It specifies CASSAQPQHGANTEAFF. The full variable domain, rest sourced from reference TRBV5-1 and TRBJ1-1, is KAGVTQTPRYLIKTRGQQVTLSCSPISGHRSVSWYQQTPGQGLQFLFEYFSETQRNKGNFPGRFSGRQFSNSRSEMNVSTLELGDSALYLCASSAQPQHGANTEAFFGQGTRLTVV.

The chain recombines TRBV7-2 with TRBJ1-1, with D possibly TRBD1 on 6 matching bases. V dropped 0 bases and J dropped 8 bases, with 10 bases sitting between them. Germline assignment: CDR1 SGHTA and CDR2 FQGNSA. The length of the CDR3 is 13 residues. CDR3 coding DNA: TGTGCCAGCAGCTTAGCTGTTGGGACAGAAGCTTTCTTT. The encoded protein is CASSLAVGTEAFF.

The chain is built from TRBV21-1 and TRBJ2-6; the DNA was not used to check the table's D call, TRBD1. TRBV21-1 is termed a pseudogene. CDR3 size: 17 residues. In nucleotides, the CDR3 is TGTGCCAGCAGCAACGGGACATCCTCCTCTGGGGCCAACGTCCTGACTTTC. It encodes CASSNGTSSSGANVLTF.

A few counts support this clone. The junction departs from germline at one end; a sequencing error may be responsible. The chain employs TRBV2 and TRBJ2-1, with 7 bases aligning to TRBD2. This CDR3 has 14 residues. The germline V gene encodes CDR1 SNHLY and CDR2 FYNNEI. CDR3 DNA sequence: TGTGCCAGCCGTGAGGGGCGGGAGTACAATGAGCAGTTCTTC. This encodes CASREGREYNEQFF.

This clone has more than one count but fewer than ten. V gene TRBV27 combines with J gene TRBJ2-7, with a weak D call TRBD1 (6 bases). In germline, CDR1 is MNHEY, CDR2 SMNVEV (reference sequence). The CDR3 sequence is 13 residues long. V lost 5 bases to trimming and J lost 3 bases, with 11 bases between them. CDR3 DNA: TGTGCCAGCAGTCCACAGGGAAACTACGAGCAGTACTTC. This encodes CASSPQGNYEQYF.

This clone was recorded once. The chain uses TRBV7-3 and TRBJ2-3, with 9 bases aligning to TRBD1. Germline V gives CDR1 SGHTA, CDR2 FQGTGA. This CDR3 has 15 residues. After removal of 2 bases from V and 3 bases from J, the junction contained 3 bases not matched to a gene. For the CDR3, the DNA is TGTGCCAGCAGCTTAGTTGGACAGGGGACAGATACGCAGTATTTT. Translation gives CASSLVGQGTDTQYF.

The chain uses TRBV18 and TRBJ1-5; D gene unclear. The CDR3 consists of 16 residues. V dropped 2 bases and J dropped 2 bases, with 13 bases sitting between them. Germline assignment: CDR1 KGHSH and CDR2 LQKENI. The CDR3, as DNA: TGTGCCAGCTCACCAAACAATCTCGGACGCAATCAGCCCCAGCATTTT. Translation gives CASSPNNLGRNQPQHF.

There are a few counts of this clone. The V call is TRBV28, the J call TRBJ2-5; the match to TRBD2 covers 11 bases. Unmatched junction bases numbered 11, after V lost 6 bases and J lost 5 bases. The CDR3 is 16 amino acids. Germline assignment: CDR1 MDHEN and CDR2 SYDVKM. The chain's CDR3 is CASSPQTSGVGETQYF. CDR3 sequence (DNA): TGTGCCAGCAGCCCCCAGACTAGCGGGGTTGGGGAGACCCAGTACTTC.

The rearrangement uses TRBV7-2 and TRBJ1-2; TRBD1 might be the D (6 bases). This CDR3 is built from 15 residues. CDR1 is SGHTA, CDR2 FQGNSA, per germline. Trimming stripped 3 bases from V and 4 bases from J, with 15 bases between. The CDR3 sequence is CASSFFTGLGYGYTF. The CDR3, as DNA: TGTGCCAGCAGCTTCTTCACAGGGTTGGGCTATGGCTACACCTTC.

The V gene is TRBV29-1, the J gene TRBJ2-7; D ambiguous. Per germline, CDR1 SQVTM and CDR2 ANQGSEA. CDR3 length: 11 residues. V shed 6 bases and J shed 6 bases, with 12 bases lying between them. The CDR3 sequence: CSVRPKGEQYF. The CDR3 region has the DNA TGCAGCGTGCGACCTAAGGGCGAGCAGTACTTC.

The gene calls are TRBV28 and TRBJ2-1; D is unclear. The CDR3 runs 11 residues. Germline-derived CDR1 and CDR2 are MDHEN and SYDVKM. V shed 3 bases and J shed 8 bases, with 5 bases lying between them. The CDR3 is CASSFLYEQFF. As DNA, the CDR3 is TGTGCCAGCAGTTTTCTTTATGAGCAGTTCTTC.

V usage is TRBV11-3 and J usage is TRBJ2-7, with 7 bases aligning to TRBD1. Unmatched junction bases numbered 2, after V lost 0 bases and J lost 6 bases. The CDR3 contains 13 residues. CDR1 is SGHNT, CDR2 YENEEA, per germline. CDR3 DNA: TGTGCCAGCAGCTTAGATCGGGACAGCGAGCAGTACTTC. This gives the protein CASSLDRDSEQYF.

This clone was recorded only once. The chain links TRBV19 to TRBJ2-5; perhaps TRBD1 as D (6 bases). V lost 4 bases to trimming and J lost 2 bases, with 14 bases between them. In germline, CDR1 is LNHDA, CDR2 SQIVND (reference sequence). The CDR3 sequence is 15 residues long. CDR3 nucleotides: TGTGCCAGTAGTACGATACAGGGTGTTCAAGAGACCCAGTACTTC. Residues: CASSTIQGVQETQYF. Based on the CDR3 plus reference TRBV19 and TRBJ2-5, the full variable domain is DGGITQSPKYLFRKEGQNVTLSCEQNLNHDAMYWYRQDPGQGLRLIYYSQIVNDFQKGDIAEGYSVSREKKESFPLTVTSAQKNPTAFYLCASSTIQGVQETQYFGPGTRLLVL.

This chain joins TRBV6-4 and TRBJ1-2; 10 bases are shared with TRBD1. The CDR3 is made up of 15 amino acids. Germline assignment: CDR1 MRHNA and CDR2 SNTAGT. The V gene end was trimmed by 3 bases and the J gene end by 6 bases; junction bases not matched to a gene: 7. CDR3 in amino acids: CASSEGTGEADGYTF. The CDR3 coding sequence is TGTGCCAGCAGTGAGGGGACAGGGGAAGCGGATGGCTACACCTTC.

The chain combines TRBV28 with TRBJ1-5, with 10 bases identical to TRBD1. The CDR3 totals 15 residues. V was pared by 3 bases and J by 5 bases, with 4 bases of the junction left unmatched. Germline V gene data show CDR1 as MDHEN and CDR2 as SYDVKM. The chain's CDR3 is CASSFSTGGHQPQHF. The DNA of the CDR3 is TGTGCCAGCAGTTTCTCGACAGGGGGCCATCAGCCCCAGCATTTT.

The sample holds one count of this clone. V usage is TRBV7-9 and J usage is TRBJ2-5, with TRBD1 matching over 7 bases. With 5 bases clipped from V and 14 bases from J, the junction kept 20 bases outside the gene matches. This CDR3 is 15 amino acids long. Looked up from germline, CDR1 is SEHNR and CDR2 is FQNEAQ (reference sequence). CDR3 amino acids: CASSPAQTGWGPSYF. CDR3 nucleotides: TGTGCCAGCAGCCCAGCTCAGACAGGGTGGGGTCCCTCTTACTTC.

Notes on this clone: The same CDR3 can be traced to other DNA sequences in this sample. This sequence joins TRBV19 and TRBJ2-7; TRBD1 agrees at 10 bases. In germline, CDR1 is LNHDA, CDR2 SQIVND (reference sequence). The V and J ends lost 6 bases and 3 bases, in that order; junction bases with no gene match: 2. The CDR3 loop spans 13 amino acids. CDR3 in amino acids: CASSRDRGYEQYF. CDR3 nucleotide sequence: TGTGCCAGTAGCCGGGACAGGGGCTACGAGCAGTACTTC.

This sequence joins TRBV7-2 and TRBJ2-5; 8 positions match TRBD1. Germline V gives CDR1 SGHTA, CDR2 FQGNSA. J lost 3 bases, V lost 4 bases, and 7 bases had no gene match. The CDR3 is made up of 15 amino acids. The CDR3 sequence is CASSSTKTGEETQYF. The CDR3 DNA reads as TGTGCCAGCAGCTCCACAAAGACAGGGGAAGAGACCCAGTACTTC.

In its sample, this clone was seen once. The V gene is TRBV20-1, the J gene TRBJ2-7; D is perhaps TRBD1 or TRBD2 (5 bases each). CDR1 DFQATT and CDR2 SNEGSKA come from the germline V gene (reference sequence). V dropped 3 bases and J dropped 2 bases, with 14 bases sitting between them. The CDR3 runs to 14 residues. The CDR3 loop is CSASIGTSTYEQYF. The CDR3, as DNA: TGCAGTGCTAGTATAGGGACGTCTACCTACGAGCAGTACTTC.

V and J are TRBV28 and TRBJ1-3; D unclear. The CDR3 spans 15 residues. Germline V gene lookup returns CDR1 MDHEN and CDR2 SYDVKM. Trimming took 8 bases from V and 1 from J, leaving 15 bases between them. The CDR3 loop reads CASPGQVRSGNTIYF. The CDR3, as DNA: TGTGCCAGCCCGGGTCAGGTGAGGTCTGGAAACACCATATATTTT.

The chain carries TRBV29-1 and TRBJ1-2; unclear D gene. The V and J ends lost 3 bases and 0 bases respectively, with 5 bases between them. CDR3 length: 12 residues. The germline gives CDR1 SQVTM, CDR2 ANQGSEA. CDR3 in amino acids: CSVDVSNYGYTF. The CDR3 nucleotides are TGCAGCGTTGATGTGTCTAACTATGGCTACACCTTC.

The chain couples TRBV28 to TRBJ1-5, with 8 nucleotides matching TRBD1. The ends lost 3 bases at V and 0 bases at J; junction bases unmatched: 7. The CDR3 is 17 amino acids. Germline CDR1 is MDHEN and CDR2 is SYDVKM. The CDR3 is CASSLVQGASSNQPQHF. The DNA of the CDR3 is TGTGCCAGCAGTTTGGTCCAGGGGGCGAGTAGCAATCAGCCCCAGCATTTT.

This sequence joins TRBV19 and TRBJ1-5; D is unclear. With 5 bases removed from V and 3 bases from J, the gap between germline ends came to 8 bases. The CDR3 sequence is 13 residues long. Germline CDR1 is LNHDA and CDR2 is SQIVND (reference sequence). In DNA form, the CDR3 reads TGTGCCAGTAGTCCCGACTACAATCAGCCCCAGCATTTT. Translating it yields CASSPDYNQPQHF.

The gene calls are TRBV6-5 and TRBJ1-2, with 8 positions matching TRBD1. The germline V gene encodes CDR1 MNHEY and CDR2 SVGAGI. J lost 4 bases, V lost 2 bases, and 9 bases had no gene match. The CDR3 is 16 amino acids. CDR3 in amino acids: CASSYETRTGSYGYTF. The CDR3, as DNA: TGTGCCAGCAGTTACGAGACAAGGACAGGGAGCTATGGCTACACCTTC.

This clone appeared a few times. A read error may produce the germline difference seen at one junction end. The chain uses TRBV30 and TRBJ2-5, with 8 positions matching TRBD2. This CDR3 spans 11 amino acids. CDR1 GTSNPN and CDR2 SVGIG come from the germline V gene (reference sequence). The CDR3 DNA reads TGTGCCCGGAGCGGGAGTGAGACCCAGTACTTC. This translates into CARSGSETQYF.

This chain links TRBV11-2 with TRBJ1-1; no clear D gene. The CDR3 consists of 15 residues. CDR1 is SGHAT and CDR2 is FQNNGV in the germline V gene. Trimming removed 4 bases at V and 1 base at J, with 13 bases between. Here the CDR3 reads CASSSRDLGNTEAFF. CDR3 in DNA: TGTGCCAGCAGCTCTCGCGACCTTGGGAACACTGAAGCTTTCTTT.

The chain links TRBV27 to TRBJ2-7; unclear D gene. V lost 3 bases and J lost 2, with 11 bases in between. CDR3 length equals 14 residues. Germline CDR1 MNHEY, CDR2 SMNVEV (reference sequence). The CDR3 loop reads CASSLRSPPYEQYF. CDR3 sequence (DNA): TGTGCCAGCAGTTTGCGGAGCCCTCCCTACGAGCAGTACTTC.

The chain links TRBV21-1 to TRBJ1-3. TRBV21-1 is noted as a pseudogene. This CDR3 region has 16 residues. The CDR3 is CASSRLEDSSGNTIYF. The CDR3 bases are TGTGCCAGCAGCCGCCTTGAAGATAGCTCTGGAAACACCATATATTTT.

The genes are TRBV6-2 or TRBV6-3 and TRBJ2-7; D tentatively fits TRBD1 or TRBD2 (5 bases each). Trimming cost V 6 bases and J 1 base, with 16 bases left between them. The length of the CDR3 is 15 residues. CDR1 is MNHEY and CDR2 is SVGEGT in the germline V gene. The CDR3 loop is CASSRNGGQSYEQYF. DNA for the CDR3: TGTGCCAGCAGCCGAAATGGGGGTCAGTCCTACGAGCAGTACTTC.

The V gene is TRBV21-1, the J gene TRBJ2-2; the D call in the table, TRBD1, was not verified against the DNA. TRBV21-1 is given as a pseudogene. This CDR3 contains 17 residues. The DNA of the CDR3 is TGTGCCAGCAGCAATCCCCTGGGACAGGGGTGCACCGGGGAGCTGTTTTTT. Translating gives CASSNPLGQGCTGELFF.